This TCR beta chain emerged from a study of control samples from healthy donors and cancer patients. The protocol was immunoSEQ multiplex PCR, while the TCRdb copy is restricted to in-frame clones and leaves out a portion. The sample consists of fewer than 200,000 clones, 80% to 95% of them appearing once. Germline trimming cut 5 bases from V and 8 bases from J; bases unmatched to any gene: 8. The CDR3 runs 13 residues. Germline V gene sequence: CDR1 SEHNR, CDR2 FQNEAQ (reference sequence). The J gene is TRBJ1-2, the V gene TRBV7-9, with 7 bases matching TRBD1. The clonotype was recovered from a woman aged 55-69 years in good health. The sample consisted of blood. CDR3 amino acids: CASSARQGGGYTF. The CDR3 DNA reads as TGTGCCAGCAGCGCCCGACAGGGAGGAGGCTACACCTTC. The full variable domain, its missing parts supplied by reference TRBV7-9 and TRBJ1-2, is DTGVSQNPRHKITKRGQNVTFRCDPISEHNRLYWYRQTLGQGPEFLTYFQNEAQLEKSRLLSDRFSAERPKGSFSTLEIQRTEQGDSAMYLCASSARQGGGYTFGSGTRLTVV.